Listed below are T cell receptor beta chains from one sample, sequenced in a study of blood T cell repertoires in COVID-19. Here immunoSEQ multiplex PCR was the method, and the copy in TCRdb shows in-frame clones only, minus some. This table has about 220,000 clones, about four fifths appearing once. The sample taken for sequencing was PBMCs or T cells enriched from blood (not recorded which). The receptors originated from a woman between 35 and 50 years old who had recovered from COVID-19. CDR3s include the opening cysteine and the closing phenylalanine or tryptophan. D genes are given only for firm matches.

DNA: TGTGCCATCAGTGCCCGACTAGCGGGAGATTCGTACGAGCAGTACTTC
CDR3: CAISARLAGDSYEQYF
J: TRBJ2-7
V: TRBV10-3
D: TRBD2

DNA: TGTGCCAGCAGCAGTTCGAGTAGGACAGGGGGCCTGAACATTCAGTACTTC
CDR3: CASSSSSRTGGLNIQYF
J: TRBJ2-4
V: TRBV21-1
D: -

DNA: TGTGCCAGTAGTATTGGGCGACAGGGAGGCCCCCTAAGTACAGATACGCAGTATTTT
CDR3: CASSIGRQGGPLSTDTQYF
J: TRBJ2-3
V: TRBV19
D: -

DNA: TGTGCTAGTGGTTCCTGGACAGGGGATTACACTGAAGCTTTCTTT
CDR3: CASGSWTGDYTEAFF
J: TRBJ1-1
V: TRBV12-5
D: TRBD1

DNA: TGCGCCAGCAGCTTGGAGGGGAGGGTTTTCGAGCAGTACTTC
CDR3: CASSLEGRVFEQYF
J: TRBJ2-7
V: TRBV5-1
D: TRBD2

DNA: TGTGCCACCCTGGCTCTCTCTGGGGCCAACGTCCTGACTTTC
CDR3: CATLALSGANVLTF
J: TRBJ2-6
V: TRBV19
D: -

DNA: TGTGCCAGTAGTCCAGGGGGTGTGAACACTGAAGCTTTCTTT
CDR3: CASSPGGVNTEAFF
J: TRBJ1-1
V: TRBV19
D: TRBD1

DNA: TGTGCCACCAGTGGACAGGGGCAGAATCAGCCCCAGCATTTT
CDR3: CATSGQGQNQPQHF
J: TRBJ1-5
V: TRBV24-1
D: TRBD1

DNA: TGTGCCACCAGTGGTGAACAGGGAGGCACAGATACGCAGTATTTT
CDR3: CATSGEQGGTDTQYF
J: TRBJ2-3
V: TRBV24-1
D: -

DNA: TGTGCCAGCAGCTTGGGGGGACAGGGAAACAATGAGCAGTTCTTC
CDR3: CASSLGGQGNNEQFF
J: TRBJ2-1
V: TRBV7-6
D: TRBD1

DNA: TGCGCCAGCAGCTTGGGGGGAGTGTTTCGGGAGACCCAGTACTTC
CDR3: CASSLGGVFRETQYF
J: TRBJ2-5
V: TRBV5-1
D: -